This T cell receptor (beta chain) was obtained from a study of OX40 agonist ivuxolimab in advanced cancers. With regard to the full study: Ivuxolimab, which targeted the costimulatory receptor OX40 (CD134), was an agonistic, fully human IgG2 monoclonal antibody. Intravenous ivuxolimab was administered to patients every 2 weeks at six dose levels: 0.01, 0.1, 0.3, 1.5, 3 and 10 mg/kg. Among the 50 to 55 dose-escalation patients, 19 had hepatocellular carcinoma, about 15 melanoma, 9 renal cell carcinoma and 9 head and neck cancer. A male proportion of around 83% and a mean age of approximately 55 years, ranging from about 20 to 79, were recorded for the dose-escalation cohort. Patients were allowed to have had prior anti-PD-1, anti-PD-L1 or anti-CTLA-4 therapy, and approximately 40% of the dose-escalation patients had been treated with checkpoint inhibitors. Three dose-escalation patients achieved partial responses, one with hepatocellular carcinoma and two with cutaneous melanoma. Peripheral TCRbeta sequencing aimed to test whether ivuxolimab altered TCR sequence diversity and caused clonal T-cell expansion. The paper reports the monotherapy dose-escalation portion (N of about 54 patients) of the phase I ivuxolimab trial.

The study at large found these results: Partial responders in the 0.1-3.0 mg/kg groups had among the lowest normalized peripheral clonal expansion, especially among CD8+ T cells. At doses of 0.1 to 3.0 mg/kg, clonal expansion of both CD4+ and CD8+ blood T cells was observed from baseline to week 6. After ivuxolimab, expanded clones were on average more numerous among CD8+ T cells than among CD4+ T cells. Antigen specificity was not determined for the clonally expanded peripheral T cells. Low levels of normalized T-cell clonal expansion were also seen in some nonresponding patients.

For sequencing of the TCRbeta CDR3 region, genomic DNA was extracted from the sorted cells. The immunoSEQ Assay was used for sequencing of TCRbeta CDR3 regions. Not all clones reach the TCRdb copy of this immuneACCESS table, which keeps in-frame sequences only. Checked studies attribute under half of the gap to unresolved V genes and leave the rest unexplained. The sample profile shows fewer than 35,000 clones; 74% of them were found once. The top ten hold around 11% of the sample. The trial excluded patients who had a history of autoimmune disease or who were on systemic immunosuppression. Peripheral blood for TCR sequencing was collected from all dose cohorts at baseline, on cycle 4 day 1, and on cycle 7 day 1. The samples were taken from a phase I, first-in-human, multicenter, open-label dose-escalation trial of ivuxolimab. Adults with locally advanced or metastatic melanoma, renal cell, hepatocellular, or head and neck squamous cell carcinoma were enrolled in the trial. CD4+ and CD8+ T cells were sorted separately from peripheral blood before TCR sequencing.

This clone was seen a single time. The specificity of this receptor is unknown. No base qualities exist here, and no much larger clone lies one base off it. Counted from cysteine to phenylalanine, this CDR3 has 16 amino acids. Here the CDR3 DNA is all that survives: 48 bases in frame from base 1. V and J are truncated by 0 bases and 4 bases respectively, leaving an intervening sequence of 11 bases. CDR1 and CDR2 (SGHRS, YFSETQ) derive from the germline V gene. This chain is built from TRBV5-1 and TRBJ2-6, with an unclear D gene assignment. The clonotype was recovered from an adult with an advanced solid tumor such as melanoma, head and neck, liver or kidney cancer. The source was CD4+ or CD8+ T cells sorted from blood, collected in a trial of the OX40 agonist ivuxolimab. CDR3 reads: CASSLEAGSGANVLTF. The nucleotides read TGCGCCAGCAGCTTGGAGGCAGGAAGCGGGGCCAACGTCCTGACTTTC.